Listed here is a single T cell receptor beta chain. Its target antigen remains unknown. Within one base of it there is no much larger clone, and no base qualities were kept. Ends trimmed: V by 5 bases, J by 4 bases; bases unmatched to a gene: 10. For CDR1 and CDR2, the germline V gene lists SGHAT and FQNNGV. The CDR3 runs 16 amino acids, cysteine and phenylalanine included. Here the CDR3 DNA is all that survives: 48 bases in frame from base 1. During the collection period, no infections or other immune events were recorded for the healthy donors. To calibrate time-dependent variance in a beta-binomial model of T-cell clone differential abundance, blood repertoires from healthy donors were used as a training cohort. The training cohort was composed of some ten healthy donors, 3 female and 7 male. The donors were between roughly 25 and 65 years old, with an average age of around 42 years. Whole blood, obtained from a commercial supplier, was collected from each healthy donor at three time points spaced roughly 2 weeks apart. For immunosequencing, genomic DNA was extracted from whole blood that had not been sorted.

This sample is part of a study of identifying expanded T cells in peripheral blood (dated by TCRdb to the late 2010s). Background for the entire study: Technical replicates were generated by sequencing separate aliquots of the same genomic DNA pool, with four replicates compared pairwise. The investigation overall reported the following: Both the number of clones called differentially abundant and the false-positive rate were significantly reduced by the beta-binomial model across all healthy-donor time intervals. In all healthy donors, the variance in clone template counts between samples taken roughly 14 days apart rose significantly as total template count increased. The authors expected biological variance in healthy repertoires might increase further over much longer intervals such as months to years. The binomial model flagged approximately 1.2 differentially abundant clones between technical replicates, compared with about 16 over about 2 weeks and 19 over about 4 weeks.

TCRbeta CDR3 regions were profiled with the immunoSEQ Assay using bias-controlled multiplex PCR amplification of genomic DNA. As for the original processing: To quantify the absolute abundance of each unique TCRbeta CDR3 region, the sequences were collapsed and filtered. Differential abundance was tested with two models: a binomial (Fisher-equivalent) model and a beta-binomial model that adds time-dependent variance fitted from healthy donors. Any clone with fewer than 5 combined templates was excluded, and a clone was called differentially abundant if its Benjamini-Hochberg FDR was below 0.01. Beta-binomial variance was modeled as a function of total template count across the two samples using the form v = (b*log(k)+a)^2. In TCRdb, the immuneACCESS table is reduced to in-frame sequences with V and J assigned. These tables do not hold every clone; where another copy was compared, an unresolved V gene accounts for under half, and the others remain unexplained. That table gives V, J and clone size, and the DNA gave D and trimming. The sample table shows some 54,000 clones, and 65% to 90% are seen once. The top ten constitute around 13% of the sample.

This receptor chain uses TRBV11-2 and TRBJ2-3; the central 9 bases match TRBD1. Sequenced material: blood. The sequence came from a person aged 18-70 years in good health. The CDR3 region has the sequence CASSLRGTGYADTQYF. The DNA reads as follows: TGTGCCAGCAGCCTAAGAGGGACAGGGTATGCAGATACGCAGTATTTT.